This T cell receptor (beta chain) appears in the sequencing data of a study of blood T cell repertoires in COVID-19. The sample holds many counts of this clone. In the study's own analysis: It was from reference gene primer amplification that nucleated cell counts were estimated. Measured with immunoSEQ multiplex PCR; TCRdb has only the in-frame clones, and not every one. The V and J calls and the clone size are those of that table, but D and trimming were determined from the DNA. The profile shows 220,000 or so clones, approximately 78% of them singletons. The V and J ends lost 3 bases and 11 bases respectively, with 16 bases between them. This CDR3 is 12 amino acids long. Germline values: CDR1 SQVTM, CDR2 ANQGSEA.

The TCR sequence derives from a woman of 80 years or more with COVID-19, enrolled during active disease. V is TRBV29-1 and J is TRBJ1-1; D remains unclear. Sequencing was carried out using peripheral blood. Written as DNA, the CDR3 is TGCAGCGTTGAGAATGCGCCTAGCAGCGCTTTCTTT. Translating gives CSVENAPSSAFF.